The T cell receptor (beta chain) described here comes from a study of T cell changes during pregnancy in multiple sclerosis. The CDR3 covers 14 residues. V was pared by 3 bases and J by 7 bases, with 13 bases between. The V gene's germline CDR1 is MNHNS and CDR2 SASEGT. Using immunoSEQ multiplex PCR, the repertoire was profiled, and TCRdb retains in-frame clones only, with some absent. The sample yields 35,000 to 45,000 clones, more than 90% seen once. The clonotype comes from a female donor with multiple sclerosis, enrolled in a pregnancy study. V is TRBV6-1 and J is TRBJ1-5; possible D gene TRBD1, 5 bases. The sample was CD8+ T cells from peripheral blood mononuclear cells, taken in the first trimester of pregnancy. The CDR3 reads CASSDGGLRQPQHF. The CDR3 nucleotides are TGTGCCAGCAGTGACGGGGGGTTGAGGCAGCCCCAGCATTTT.